This T cell receptor beta chain is drawn from a study of blood T cell repertoires in COVID-19. Trimming at V came to 8 bases and at J to 3 bases, leaving 5 bases not matched to a gene. This CDR3 contains 13 residues. Germline V lookup: CDR1 LGHNA, CDR2 YNFKEQ. TCRdb keeps only in-frame clones here, not all; method: immunoSEQ multiplex PCR. The table includes approximately 44,000 clones, approximately 90% detected once. The source of this sequence is a man between 50 and 59 years old with COVID-19, enrolled during active disease. The sequencing input was peripheral blood. V is TRBV4-2 and J is TRBJ2-3; 7 positions match TRBD2. The CDR3 reads CASGRAGTDTQYF. Written as DNA, the CDR3 is TGTGCCAGCGGGAGGGCCGGAACAGATACGCAGTATTTT.